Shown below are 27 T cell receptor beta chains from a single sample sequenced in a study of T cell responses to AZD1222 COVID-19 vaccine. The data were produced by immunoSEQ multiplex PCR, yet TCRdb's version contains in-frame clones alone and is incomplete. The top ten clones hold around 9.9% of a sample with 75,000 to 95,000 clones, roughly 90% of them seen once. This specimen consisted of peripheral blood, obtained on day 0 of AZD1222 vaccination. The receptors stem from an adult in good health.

The CDR3 DNA reads TGTGCCTGGAGAGTATCTTCGAGCACTGAAGCTTTCTTT. It yields the protein CAWRVSSSTEAFF. V gene TRBV30 combines with J gene TRBJ1-1; D remains ambiguous. This CDR3 is built from 13 residues. Germline assignment: CDR1 GTSNPN and CDR2 SVGIG (reference sequence). Deletions cut 3 bases from V and 4 bases from J, with 12 bases between.

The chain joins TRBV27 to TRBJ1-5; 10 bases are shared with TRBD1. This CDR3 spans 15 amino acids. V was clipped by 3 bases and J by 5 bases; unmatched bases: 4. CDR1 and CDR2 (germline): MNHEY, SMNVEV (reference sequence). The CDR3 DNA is TGTGCCAGCAGTTTTAATGGACAGGGGGATCAGCCCCAGCATTTT. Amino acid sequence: CASSFNGQGDQPQHF.

The CDR3 loop reads CASSFGAGGDTQYF. CDR3 DNA sequence: TGTGCCAGCAGTTTTGGAGCTGGGGGGGATACGCAGTATTTT. The V and J genes are TRBV27 and TRBJ2-3; D perhaps matches TRBD2 (6 bases). V was clipped by 3 bases and J by 6 bases, with 13 bases between them. This CDR3 is built from 14 residues. Looked up from germline, CDR1 is MNHEY and CDR2 is SMNVEV (reference sequence).

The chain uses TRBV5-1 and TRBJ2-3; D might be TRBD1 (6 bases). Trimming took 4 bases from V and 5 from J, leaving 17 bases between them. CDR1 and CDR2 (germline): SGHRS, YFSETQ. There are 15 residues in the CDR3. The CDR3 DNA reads TGCGCCAGCAGCACCCGGTACAGGGAGATAGATACGCAGTATTTT. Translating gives CASSTRYREIDTQYF.

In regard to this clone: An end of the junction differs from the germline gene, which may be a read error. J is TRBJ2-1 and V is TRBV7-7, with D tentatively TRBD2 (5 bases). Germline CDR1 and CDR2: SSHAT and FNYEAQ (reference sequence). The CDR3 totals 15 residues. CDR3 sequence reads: CASSLGSAQGHEQFF. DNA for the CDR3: TGTGCTAGCAGCTTAGGTAGCGCGCAAGGTCATGAGCAGTTCTTC.

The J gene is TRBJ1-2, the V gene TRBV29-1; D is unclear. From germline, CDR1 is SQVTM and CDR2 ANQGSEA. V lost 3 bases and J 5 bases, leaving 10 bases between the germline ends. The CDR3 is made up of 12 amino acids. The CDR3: CSVEGGAYGYTF. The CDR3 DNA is TGCAGCGTTGAGGGAGGTGCTTATGGCTACACCTTC.

The CDR3 loop is CASNNGQNTEAFF. DNA of the CDR3: TGTGCCAGCAACAACGGGCAGAACACTGAAGCTTTCTTT. The rearrangement joins TRBV6-5 to TRBJ1-1; D not resolved. The V gene's germline CDR1 is MNHEY and CDR2 SVGAGI. The V gene lost 7 bases and the J gene lost 1 base, with 10 bases spanning the gap. The CDR3 totals 13 residues.

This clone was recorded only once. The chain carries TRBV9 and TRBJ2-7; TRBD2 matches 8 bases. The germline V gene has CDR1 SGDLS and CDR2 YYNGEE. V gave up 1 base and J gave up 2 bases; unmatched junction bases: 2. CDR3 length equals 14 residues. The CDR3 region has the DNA TGTGCCAGCAGCGTATCCGGGAGGGCCTACGAGCAGTACTTC. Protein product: CASSVSGRAYEQYF.

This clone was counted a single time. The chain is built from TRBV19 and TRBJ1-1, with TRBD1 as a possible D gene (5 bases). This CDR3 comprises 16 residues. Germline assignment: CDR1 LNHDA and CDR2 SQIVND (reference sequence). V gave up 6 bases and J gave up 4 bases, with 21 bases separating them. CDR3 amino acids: CASSPLGRAPSTEAFF. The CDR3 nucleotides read TGTGCCAGTAGCCCCCTGGGGCGTGCCCCCAGCACTGAAGCTTTCTTT.

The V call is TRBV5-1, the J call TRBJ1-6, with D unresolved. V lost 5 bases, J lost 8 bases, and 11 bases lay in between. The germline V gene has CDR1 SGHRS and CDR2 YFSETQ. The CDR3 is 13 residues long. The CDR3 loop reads CASRTDRDSPLHF. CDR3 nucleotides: TGCGCCAGCAGAACGGACCGGGATTCACCCCTCCACTTT.

The CDR3 loop is CASSIARRGGGQETQYF. In nucleotides, the CDR3 is TGTGCCAGTAGTATAGCGAGACGCGGGGGAGGACAAGAGACCCAGTACTTC. The chain carries TRBV19 and TRBJ2-5; 7 positions match TRBD2. Unmatched junction bases numbered 10, after V lost 1 base and J lost 2 bases. The CDR3 is 17 residues long. Germline-derived CDR1 and CDR2 are LNHDA and SQIVND (reference sequence).

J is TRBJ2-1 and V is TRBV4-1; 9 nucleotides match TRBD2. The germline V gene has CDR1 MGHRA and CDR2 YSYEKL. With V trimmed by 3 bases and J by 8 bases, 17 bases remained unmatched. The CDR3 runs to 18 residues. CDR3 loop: CASSHGPLAGFLGDEQFF. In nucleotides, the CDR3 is TGCGCCAGCAGCCATGGACCTCTAGCGGGGTTCTTGGGGGATGAGCAGTTCTTC.

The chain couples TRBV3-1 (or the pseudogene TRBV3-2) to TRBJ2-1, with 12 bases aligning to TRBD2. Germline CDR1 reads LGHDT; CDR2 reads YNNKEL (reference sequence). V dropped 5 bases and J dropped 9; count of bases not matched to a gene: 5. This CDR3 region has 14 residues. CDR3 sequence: CASSASGRAAEQFF. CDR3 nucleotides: TGTGCCAGCAGCGCTAGCGGGAGGGCCGCTGAGCAGTTCTTC.

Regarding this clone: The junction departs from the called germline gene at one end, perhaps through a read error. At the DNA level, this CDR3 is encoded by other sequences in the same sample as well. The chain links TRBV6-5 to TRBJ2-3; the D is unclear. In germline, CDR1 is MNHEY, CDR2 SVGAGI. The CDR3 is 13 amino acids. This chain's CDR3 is CASSLRPSDTQYF. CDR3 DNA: TGTGCTAGCAGTCTTCGGCCGTCAGATACGCAGTATTTT.

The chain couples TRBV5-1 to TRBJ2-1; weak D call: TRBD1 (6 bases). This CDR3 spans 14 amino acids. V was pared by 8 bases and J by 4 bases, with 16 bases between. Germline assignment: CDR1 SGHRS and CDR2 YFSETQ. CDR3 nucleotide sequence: TGCGCCAGTCAACCCGGGACACCTTACAATGAGCAGTTCTTC. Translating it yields CASQPGTPYNEQFF.

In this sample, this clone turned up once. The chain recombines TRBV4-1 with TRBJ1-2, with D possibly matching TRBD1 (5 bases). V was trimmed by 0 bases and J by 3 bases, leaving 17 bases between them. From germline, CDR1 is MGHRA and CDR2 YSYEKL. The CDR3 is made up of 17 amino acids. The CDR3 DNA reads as TGCGCCAGCAGCCAAGATGCGGGGAGGACACGATACTATGGCTACACCTTC. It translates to CASSQDAGRTRYYGYTF.

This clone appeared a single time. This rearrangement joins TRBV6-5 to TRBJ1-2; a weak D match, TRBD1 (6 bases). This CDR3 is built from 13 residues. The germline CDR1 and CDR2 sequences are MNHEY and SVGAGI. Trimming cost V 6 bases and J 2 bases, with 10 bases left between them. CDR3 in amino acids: CASRQGGNYGYTF. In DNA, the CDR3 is TGTGCCAGCAGACAGGGCGGAAACTATGGCTACACCTTC.

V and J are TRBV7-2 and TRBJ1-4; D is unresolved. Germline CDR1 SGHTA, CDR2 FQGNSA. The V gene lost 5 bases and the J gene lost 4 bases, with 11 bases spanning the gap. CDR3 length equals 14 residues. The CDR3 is CASSPSEGNEKLFF. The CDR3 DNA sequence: TGTGCCAGCAGCCCCTCCGAGGGTAATGAAAAACTGTTTTTT.

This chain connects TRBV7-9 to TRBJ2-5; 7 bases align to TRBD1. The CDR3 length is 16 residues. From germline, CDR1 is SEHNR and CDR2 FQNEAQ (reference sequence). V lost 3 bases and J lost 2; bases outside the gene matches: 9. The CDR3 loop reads CASSLVAGRGQETQYF. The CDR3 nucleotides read TGTGCCAGCAGCTTGGTGGCGGGCAGGGGGCAAGAGACCCAGTACTTC. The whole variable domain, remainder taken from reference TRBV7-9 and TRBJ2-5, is DTGVSQNPRHKITKRGQNVTFRCDPISEHNRLYWYRQTLGQGPEFLTYFQNEAQLEKSRLLSDRFSAERPKGSFSTLEIQRTEQGDSAMYLCASSLVAGRGQETQYFGPGTRLLVL.

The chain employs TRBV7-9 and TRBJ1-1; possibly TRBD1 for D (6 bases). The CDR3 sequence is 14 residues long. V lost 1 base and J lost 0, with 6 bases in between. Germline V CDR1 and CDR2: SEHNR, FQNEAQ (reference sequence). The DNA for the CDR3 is TGTGCCAGCAGCTTAGGGACAGTGAACACTGAAGCTTTCTTT. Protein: CASSLGTVNTEAFF.

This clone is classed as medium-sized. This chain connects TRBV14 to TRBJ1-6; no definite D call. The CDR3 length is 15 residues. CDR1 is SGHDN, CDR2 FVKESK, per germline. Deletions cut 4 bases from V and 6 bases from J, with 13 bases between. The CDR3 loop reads CASSPILGSNSPLHF. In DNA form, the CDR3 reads TGTGCCAGCAGCCCTATCCTTGGGTCTAATTCACCCCTCCACTTT. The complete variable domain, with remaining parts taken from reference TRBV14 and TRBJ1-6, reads EAGVTQFPSHSVIEKGQTVTLRCDPISGHDNLYWYRRVMGKEIKFLLHFVKESKQDESGMPNNRFLAERTGGTYSTLKVQPAELEDSGVYFCASSPILGSNSPLHFGNGTRLTVT.

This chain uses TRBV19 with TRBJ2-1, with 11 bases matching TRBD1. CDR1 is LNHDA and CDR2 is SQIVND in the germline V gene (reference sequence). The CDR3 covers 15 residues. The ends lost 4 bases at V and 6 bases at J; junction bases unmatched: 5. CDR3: CASSTTGTGGNEQFF. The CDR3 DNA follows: TGTGCCAGTAGTACAACCGGGACAGGGGGCAATGAGCAGTTCTTC. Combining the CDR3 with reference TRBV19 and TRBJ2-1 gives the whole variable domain DGGITQSPKYLFRKEGQNVTLSCEQNLNHDAMYWYRQDPGQGLRLIYYSQIVNDFQKGDIAEGYSVSREKKESFPLTVTSAQKNPTAFYLCASSTTGTGGNEQFFGPGTRLTVL.

CDR3 sequence: CASGQGTENTEAFF. The DNA of the CDR3 is TGCGCCAGCGGCCAGGGGACAGAGAACACTGAAGCTTTCTTT. The rearrangement uses TRBV5-1 and TRBJ1-1, with TRBD1 matching over 7 bases. CDR1 is SGHRS, CDR2 YFSETQ, per germline. The ends lost 7 bases at V and 1 base at J; junction bases unmatched: 7. There are 14 residues in the CDR3.

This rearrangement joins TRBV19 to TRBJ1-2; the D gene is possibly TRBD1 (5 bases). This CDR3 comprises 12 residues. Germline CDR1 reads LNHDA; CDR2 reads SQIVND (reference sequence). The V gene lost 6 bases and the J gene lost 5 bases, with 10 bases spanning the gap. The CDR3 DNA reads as TGTGCCAGTAGGTCCCGACAGTATGGCTACACCTTC. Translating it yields CASRSRQYGYTF.

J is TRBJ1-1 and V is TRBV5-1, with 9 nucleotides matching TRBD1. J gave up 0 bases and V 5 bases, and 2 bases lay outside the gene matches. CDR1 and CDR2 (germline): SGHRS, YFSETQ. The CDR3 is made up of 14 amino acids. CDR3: CASRNRGLNTEAFF. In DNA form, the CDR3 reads TGCGCCAGCAGAAACAGGGGGCTGAACACTGAAGCTTTCTTT.

CDR3: CASSQTDITGLYEQYV. The CDR3 region has the DNA TGCGCCAGCAGTCAAACCGACATCACAGGGTTGTACGAGCAGTACGTC. This chain connects TRBV23-1 to TRBJ2-7; possible D gene TRBD1, 6 bases. TRBV23-1 qualifies as an ORF whose function is uncertain. The CDR3 covers 16 residues. Trimming took 2 bases from V and 4 from J, leaving 18 bases between them.

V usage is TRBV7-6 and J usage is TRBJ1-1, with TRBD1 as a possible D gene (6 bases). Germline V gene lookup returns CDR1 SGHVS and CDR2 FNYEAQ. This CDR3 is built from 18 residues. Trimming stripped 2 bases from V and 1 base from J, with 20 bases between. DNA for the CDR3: TGTGCCAGCAGCTTAAGTGTTGGGGGCTCTAGGAGGAACACTGAAGCTTTCTTT. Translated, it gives CASSLSVGGSRRNTEAFF.